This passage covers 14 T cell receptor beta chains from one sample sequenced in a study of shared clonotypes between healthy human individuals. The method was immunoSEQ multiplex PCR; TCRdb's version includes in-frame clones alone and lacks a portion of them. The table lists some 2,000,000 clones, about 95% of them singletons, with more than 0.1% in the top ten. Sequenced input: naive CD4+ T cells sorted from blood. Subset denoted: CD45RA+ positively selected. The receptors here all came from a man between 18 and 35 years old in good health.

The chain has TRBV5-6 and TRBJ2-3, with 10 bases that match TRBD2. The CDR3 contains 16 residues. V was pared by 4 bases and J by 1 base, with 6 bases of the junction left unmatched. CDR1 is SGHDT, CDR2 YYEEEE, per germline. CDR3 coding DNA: TGTGCCAGCAGCAAGCGGGGGGGCAGCGGCACAGATACGCAGTATTTT. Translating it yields CASSKRGGSGTDTQYF.

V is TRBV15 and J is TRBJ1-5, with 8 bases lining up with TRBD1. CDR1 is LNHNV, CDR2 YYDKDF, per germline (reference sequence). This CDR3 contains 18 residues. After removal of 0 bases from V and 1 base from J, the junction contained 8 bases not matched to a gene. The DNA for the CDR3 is TGTGCCACCAGCAGAGATAGAGGACAGGGAATGAGCAATCAGCCCCAGCATTTT. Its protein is CATSRDRGQGMSNQPQHF.

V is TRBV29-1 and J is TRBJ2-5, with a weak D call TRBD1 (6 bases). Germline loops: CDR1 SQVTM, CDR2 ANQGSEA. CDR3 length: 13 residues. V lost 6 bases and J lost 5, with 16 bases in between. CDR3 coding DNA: TGCAGCGTGGCCAAACAGGGTATCGAGACCCAGTACTTC. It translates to CSVAKQGIETQYF. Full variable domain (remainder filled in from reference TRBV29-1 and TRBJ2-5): SAVISQKPSRDICQRGTSLTIQCQVDSQVTMMFWYRQQPGQSLTLIATANQGSEATYESGFVIDKFPISRPNLTFSTLTVSNMSPEDSSIYLCSVAKQGIETQYFGPGTRLLVL.

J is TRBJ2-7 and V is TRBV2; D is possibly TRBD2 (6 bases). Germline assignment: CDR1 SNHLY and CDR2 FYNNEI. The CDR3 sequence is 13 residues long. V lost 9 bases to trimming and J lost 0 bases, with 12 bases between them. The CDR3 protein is CASSSAGSYEQYF. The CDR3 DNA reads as TGTGCCAGTTCTAGCGCCGGCTCCTACGAGCAGTACTTC.

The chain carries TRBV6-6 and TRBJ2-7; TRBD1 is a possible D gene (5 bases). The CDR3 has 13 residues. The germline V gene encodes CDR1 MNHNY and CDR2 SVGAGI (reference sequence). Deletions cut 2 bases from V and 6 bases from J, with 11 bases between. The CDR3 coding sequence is TGTGCCAGCAGTTACGGGCAGGGTAGCGAGCAGTACTTC. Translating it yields CASSYGQGSEQYF.

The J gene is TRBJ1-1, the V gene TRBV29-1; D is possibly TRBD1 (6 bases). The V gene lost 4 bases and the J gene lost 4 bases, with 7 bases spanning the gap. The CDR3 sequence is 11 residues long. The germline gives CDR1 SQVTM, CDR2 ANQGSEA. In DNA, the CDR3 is TGCAGCGTTGGAGGGGGCACTGAAGCTTTCTTT. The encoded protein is CSVGGGTEAFF.

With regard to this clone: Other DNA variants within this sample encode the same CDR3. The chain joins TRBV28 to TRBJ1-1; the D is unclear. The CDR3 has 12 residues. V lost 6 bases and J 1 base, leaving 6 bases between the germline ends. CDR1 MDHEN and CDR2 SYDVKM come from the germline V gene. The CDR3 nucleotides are TGTGCCAGCAGCCTCACGAACACTGAAGCTTTCTTT. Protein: CASSLTNTEAFF.

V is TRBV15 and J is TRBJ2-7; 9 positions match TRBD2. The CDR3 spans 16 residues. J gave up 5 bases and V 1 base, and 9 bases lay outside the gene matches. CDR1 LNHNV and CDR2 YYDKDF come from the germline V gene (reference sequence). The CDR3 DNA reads TGTGCCACCAGCAGAGGTATAAGCGGGAGGTTTAACGAGCAGTACTTC. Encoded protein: CATSRGISGRFNEQYF.

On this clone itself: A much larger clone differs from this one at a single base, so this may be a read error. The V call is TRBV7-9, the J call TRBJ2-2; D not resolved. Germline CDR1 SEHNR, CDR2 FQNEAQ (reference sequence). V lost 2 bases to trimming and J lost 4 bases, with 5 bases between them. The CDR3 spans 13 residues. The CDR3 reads CASSLTGTGELFF. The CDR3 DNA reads TGTGCCAGCAGCTTAACGGGCACCGGGGAGCTGTTTTTT. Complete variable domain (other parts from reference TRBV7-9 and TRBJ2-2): DTGVSQNPRHKITKRGQNVTFRCDPISEHNRLYWYRQTLGQGPEFLTYFQNEAQLEKSRLLSDRFSAERPKGSFSTLEIQRTEQGDSAMYLCASSLTGTGELFFGEGSRLTVL.

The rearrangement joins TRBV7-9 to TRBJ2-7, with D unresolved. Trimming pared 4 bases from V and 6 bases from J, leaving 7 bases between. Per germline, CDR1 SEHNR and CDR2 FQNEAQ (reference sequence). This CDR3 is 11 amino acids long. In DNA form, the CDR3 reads TGTGCCAGCAGCTCTTACGGCGAGCAGTACTTC. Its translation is CASSSYGEQYF.

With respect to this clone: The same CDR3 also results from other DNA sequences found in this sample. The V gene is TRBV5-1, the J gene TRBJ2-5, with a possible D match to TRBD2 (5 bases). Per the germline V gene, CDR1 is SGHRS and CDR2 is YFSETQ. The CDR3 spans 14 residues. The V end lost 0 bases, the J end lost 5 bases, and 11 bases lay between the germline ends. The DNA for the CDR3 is TGCGCCAGCAGCTTGGGCGGTACGGGGGAGACCCAGTACTTC. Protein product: CASSLGGTGETQYF.

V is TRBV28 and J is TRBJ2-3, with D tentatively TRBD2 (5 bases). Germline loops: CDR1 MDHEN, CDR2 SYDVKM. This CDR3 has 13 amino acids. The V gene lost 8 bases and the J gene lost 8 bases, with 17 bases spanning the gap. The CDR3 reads CASSSRGIGTQYF. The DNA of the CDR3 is TGTGCCAGCTCTAGCCGTGGGATTGGTACGCAGTATTTT.

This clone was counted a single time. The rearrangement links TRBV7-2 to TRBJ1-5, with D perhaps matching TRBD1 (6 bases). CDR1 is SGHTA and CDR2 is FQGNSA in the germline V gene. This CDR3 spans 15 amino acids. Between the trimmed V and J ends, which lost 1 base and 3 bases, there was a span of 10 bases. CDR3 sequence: CASSLDTGPNQPQHF. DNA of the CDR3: TGTGCCAGCAGCTTAGATACAGGGCCCAATCAGCCCCAGCATTTT.

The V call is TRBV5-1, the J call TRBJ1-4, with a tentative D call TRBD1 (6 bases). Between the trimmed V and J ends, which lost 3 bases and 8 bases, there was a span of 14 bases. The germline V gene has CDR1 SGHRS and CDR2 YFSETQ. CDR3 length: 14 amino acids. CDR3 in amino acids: CASSSGVGGEKLFF. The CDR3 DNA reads TGCGCCAGCAGCTCAGGGGTAGGGGGAGAAAAACTGTTTTTT.